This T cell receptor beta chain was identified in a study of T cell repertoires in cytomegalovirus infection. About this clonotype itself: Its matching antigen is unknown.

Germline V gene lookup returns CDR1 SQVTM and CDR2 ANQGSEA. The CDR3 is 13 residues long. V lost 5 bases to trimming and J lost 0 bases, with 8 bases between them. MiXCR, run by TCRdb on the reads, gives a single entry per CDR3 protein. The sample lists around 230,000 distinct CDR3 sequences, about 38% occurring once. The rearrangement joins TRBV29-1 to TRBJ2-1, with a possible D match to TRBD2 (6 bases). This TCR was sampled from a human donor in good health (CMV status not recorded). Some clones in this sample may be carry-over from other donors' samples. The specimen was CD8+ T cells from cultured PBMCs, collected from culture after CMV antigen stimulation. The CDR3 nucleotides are TGCAGCGTTACGGGGGACTCCTACAATGAGCAGTTCTTC. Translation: CSVTGDSYNEQFF.